This T cell receptor beta chain was sequenced during a study of regulatory T cells in long-lasting Graves disease. Study-wide results and caveats: TRBV28, TRBJ1-2 and TRBJ2-5 were segments that persistent disease favored.

Germline assignment: CDR1 MNHNS and CDR2 SASEGT. The CDR3 length is 13 residues. Trimming took off 10 bases at V and 1 base at J, with 14 bases between the two ends. This clonotype was seen at least ten times. The antigen is unknown. Time point in this sample: persistent/refractory GD, antithyroid drugs over 5 years with positive TRAb. Construction of the TCR library relied on RNA isolated from PBMCs. In building TCR beta libraries, iRepertoire HTBI primers were used together with Arm-PCR of CDR3 regions. Per the original data handling: Segment identification across samples yielded 60 or so TRBV and roughly 15 TRBJ segments. TCRdb re-derived calls from the multiplex PCR reads in MiXCR, one entry per CDR3 protein. It is TCRdb's table, rather than the study itself, that gives the V and J calls and clone size. The sample has hundreds of thousands of distinct CDR3 sequences, roughly 23% seen once.

The receptor comes from a female donor with Graves disease. The sequencing used peripheral blood mononuclear cells (PBMCs), collected when the disease was refractory, from a patient treated with antithyroid drugs. V and J are TRBV6-1 and TRBJ2-7, with D possibly matching TRBD2 (6 bases). This CDR3 reads CATSGRASYEQYF. The CDR3 nucleotides read TGTGCCACCTCCGGGAGAGCTTCCTACGAGCAGTACTTC.